This TCR beta chain was obtained from a study of OX40 agonist ivuxolimab in advanced cancers. Turning to the study itself: Patients with prior anti-PD-1, anti-PD-L1 or anti-CTLA-4 therapy were eligible; roughly 41% had some.

Patients were ruled out by autoimmune disease history or systemic immunosuppression. Assay used: immunoSEQ multiplex PCR; TCRdb lists only in-frame clones, some missing. Of over 45,000 clones in the sample, roughly 84% were seen once. This CDR3 contains 14 residues. J was trimmed by 7 bases and V by 7 bases; bases with no gene match: 7. Germline assignment: CDR1 MNHNS and CDR2 SASEGT. Of note for this clone: The antigen remains unidentified.

General study results and limits: There was clonal expansion of CD4+ and CD8+ blood T cells by week 6 at 0.1 to 3.0 mg/kg. Undetermined was the antigen specificity of the expanded peripheral T cells.

The chain recombines TRBV6-1 with TRBJ2-1, with 10 bases that match TRBD2. The sequenced sample was CD4+ or CD8+ T cells sorted from blood, obtained in a trial of the OX40 agonist ivuxolimab. This receptor was taken from an adult with an advanced solid tumor such as melanoma, head and neck, liver or kidney cancer. The CDR3 region has the DNA TGTGCCAGCAACGGACTAGCGGCACCGAATGAGCAGTTCTTC. Protein sequence: CASNGLAAPNEQFF.